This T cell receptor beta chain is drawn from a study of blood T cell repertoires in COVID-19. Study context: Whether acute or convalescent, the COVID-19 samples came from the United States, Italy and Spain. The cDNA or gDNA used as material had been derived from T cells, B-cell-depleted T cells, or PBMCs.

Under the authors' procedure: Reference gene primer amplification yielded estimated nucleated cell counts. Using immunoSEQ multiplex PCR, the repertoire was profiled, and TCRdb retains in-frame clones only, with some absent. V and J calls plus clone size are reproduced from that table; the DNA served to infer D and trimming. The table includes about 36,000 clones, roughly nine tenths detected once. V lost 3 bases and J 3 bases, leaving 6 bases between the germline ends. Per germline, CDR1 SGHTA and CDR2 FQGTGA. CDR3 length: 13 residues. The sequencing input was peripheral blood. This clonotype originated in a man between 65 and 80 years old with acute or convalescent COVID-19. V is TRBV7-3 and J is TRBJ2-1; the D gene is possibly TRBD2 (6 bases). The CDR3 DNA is TGTGCCAGCAGCTTGGGACTCTACAATGAGCAGTTCTTC. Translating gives CASSLGLYNEQFF.